This T cell receptor (beta chain) was retrieved from a study of human T cells and chemical hapten exposure. This clonotype showed up many times. Its specificity is unknown. The CDR3 extends over 15 amino acids. Germline-derived CDR1 and CDR2 are MNHNY and SVGAGI (reference sequence). V gave up 6 bases and J gave up 5 bases, with 19 bases separating them. The time point: healthy volunteer bleed at 6 weeks. Unfractionated whole blood yielded total RNA. Points from the study as a whole: No change in TCRs above 1 in 1000 frequency was produced by DPC sensitization.

The library tagged each cDNA molecule with unique molecular identifiers. Per the study methods: Around 97,000 TCRs per sample was the median, with a range of about 20,000 to 690,600. TCRdb called the RACE reads again in MiXCR, with one record for every CDR3 protein. These V and J calls derive from TCRdb rather than the authors' analysis. The table lists around 70,000 distinct CDR3 sequences, approximately 6.5% of them singletons. The V and J genes are TRBV6-6 and TRBJ2-5, with D maybe TRBD1 (6 bases). Sequences were obtained from whole blood. The origin of this receptor is a female donor in good health. Some clones in this sample may be carry-over from other donors' samples. CDR3 coding DNA: TGTGCCAGCAGCAAAGGGACACCGGAGTCCGAGACCCAGTACTTC. This translates into CASSKGTPESETQYF.